This T cell receptor (beta chain) was captured by sequencing in a study of regulatory T cells in long-lasting Graves disease. V lost 6 bases and J 0 bases, leaving 9 bases between the germline ends. Germline V lookup: CDR1 DFQATT, CDR2 SNEGSKA (reference sequence). This CDR3 has 12 residues. This clonotype was counted between two and nine times. The antigen remains unidentified. Findings and limits, study-wide: Among samples with persistent disease, TRBV28, TRBJ1-2 and TRBJ2-5 were favored.

Time point indicated: newly diagnosed GD, antithyroid drugs for less than 3 months. Preparation of the TCR library used RNA extracted from PBMCs. In each case, Graves' disease was diagnosed per American Thyroid Association guidelines. Researchers made TCR beta libraries by using iRepertoire HTBI primers and running Arm-PCR on CDR3 regions. TCRdb passed the multiplex PCR reads through MiXCR, listing each CDR3 protein once. The table has 350,000 to 500,000 distinct CDR3 sequences, roughly 17% seen once. Another study also made use of these data, one on T cells in Graves' hyperthyroidism and ophthalmopathy. That work adds: The study defined stable Graves' hyperthyroidism as no ophthalmopathy progression within 18 months.

The rearrangement uses TRBV20-1 and TRBJ2-7; D may be TRBD2 (6 bases). This specimen was peripheral blood mononuclear cells (PBMCs), taken at new diagnosis, from a patient treated with antithyroid drugs. This sequence was found in a woman younger than 35 with Graves disease. In DNA, the CDR3 is TGCAGTGCAACTAGCAACTCCTACGAGCAGTACTTC. Translation gives CSATSNSYEQYF.